A selection of T cell receptor beta chains follows, all from one sample in a study of metastatic and nonmetastatic thyroid tumors. TCRdb re-called the PCR reads via MiXCR. The sample has tens of thousands of clones; about 13% are singletons. Source material: blood. Every receptor here comes from a female donor with papillary thyroid cancer or a benign thyroid nodule (not recorded which). Some clones in this sample may be carry-over from other donors' samples. The CDR3 runs from the conserved cysteine through the conserved F or W. The D gene is left open where the match is weak. Rows give clone size only sometimes, using once, few, many, or a class for an expanded clone.

j_call | clone_size | cdr3_length | d_call | v_call | cdr3_nt | cdr3_aa
TRBJ1-6 | many | 15 | NA | TRBV5-1 | TGCGCCAGCAGCTTGGATGGGCAGGGTAATTCACCCCTCCACTTT | CASSLDGQGNSPLHF
TRBJ2-3 | many | 19 | TRBD2 | TRBV19 | TGTGCCAGTAGTCCCTCAATTGTCCTAGCGGGAGGGAAGAAGGATACGCAGTATTTT | CASSPSIVLAGGKKDTQYF
TRBJ2-1 | many | 14 | TRBD2 | TRBV19 | TGTGCCAGTAGTCTAGCGGGAGGCTACAATGAGCAGTTCTTC | CASSLAGGYNEQFF
TRBJ1-1 | few | 14 | NA | TRBV3-1 | TGTGCCAGCAGCCGTCAGGAAATGAACACTGAAGCTTTCTTT | CASSRQEMNTEAFF
TRBJ2-5 | NA | 15 | NA | TRBV2 | TGTGCCAGCAACCCCTGGGGAGGGGGCCTCACGACCGAGTACTTC | CASNPWGGGLTTEYF
TRBJ2-1 | many | 15 | NA | TRBV5-4 | TGTGCCAGCAGCTTGGGCGGGACCGGAGCTGACGAGCAGTTCTTC | CASSLGGTGADEQFF
TRBJ2-7 | many | 11 | NA | TRBV10-3 | TGTGCCATCAGTGAGTTCGGCGAGCAGTACTTC | CAISEFGEQYF
TRBJ2-7 | NA | 14 | NA | TRBV30 | TGTGCCTGGAGTGTGGGGGCAGGGAGCTACGAGCAGTACTTC | CAWSVGAGSYEQYF
TRBJ2-6 | NA | 15 | NA | TRBV6-1 | TGCGCCAGCAGTGAGGGGTTCTCTGGTGCCAACGCCCTGACTTTC | CASSEGFSGANALTF
TRBJ1-4 | NA | 14 | NA | TRBV20-1 | TGCAGTGCTATACAGGAGTCAACTAATGAAAAACTGTTTTTT | CSAIQESTNEKLFF
TRBJ2-3 | many | 13 | NA | TRBV4-1 | TGCGCCAGCAGCCAGGGTAGCGTGAATACGCAGTATTTT | CASSQGSVNTQYF
TRBJ1-6 | many | 12 | NA | TRBV3-1 | TGTGCCAGCAGCCAAGGCCCTGAGGCCCTCCACTTT | CASSQGPEALHF
TRBJ2-3 | many | 16 | TRBD2 | TRBV12-3/TRBV12-4 | TGTGCCAGCAGCCCTAGCGGGAGAAGGTTCCCAGATACGCAGTATTTT | CASSPSGRRFPDTQYF
TRBJ2-2 | NA | 13 | NA | TRBV7-6 | TGTGCCAGCAGCTTATTACCCACCGGGGAGCTGTTTTTT | CASSLLPTGELFF
TRBJ2-1 | NA | 17 | TRBD2 | TRBV20-1 | TGCAGTGCTAGGGGCATTCCCGGGACTAGCGGGAGATATGAGCAGTTCTTC | CSARGIPGTSGRYEQFF
TRBJ2-1 | few | 15 | TRBD2 | TRBV2 | TGTGCCAGCAGTCTACTAGCGGGAGTTGCGAATGAGCAGTTCTTC | CASSLLAGVANEQFF
TRBJ1-6 | few | 14 | NA | TRBV28 | TGTGCCAGCAGTCTGGCAGGGGAAGGTTCACCCCTCCACTTT | CASSLAGEGSPLHF
TRBJ2-1 | few | 14 | TRBD2 | TRBV28 | TGTGCCAGCAGCCTCGCTAGCGGGAAGGGTGAGCAGTTCTTC | CASSLASGKGEQFF
TRBJ2-3 | many | 16 | TRBD2 | TRBV19 | TGTGCCAGTAGTGCCACAATAGCGGGAGTTGGCGATACGCAGTATTTT | CASSATIAGVGDTQYF
TRBJ1-1 | many | 14 | NA | TRBV7-8 | TGTGCCAGCAGCTTTACGCCTTTTGGGACTGAAGCTTTCTTT | CASSFTPFGTEAFF
TRBJ2-1 | many | 15 | TRBD1 | TRBV13 | TGTGCCAGCAGCCCAGACAGGGGGCGGTACGATGAGCAGTTCTTC | CASSPDRGRYDEQFF
TRBJ1-1 | many | 14 | NA | TRBV7-3 | TGTGCCAGCAGATCACACGGAGCGGACACTGAAGCTTTCTTT | CASRSHGADTEAFF
TRBJ2-2 | many | 16 | NA | TRBV15 | TGTGCCACCAGGGCGGGACAGACTCGGGAGACCGGGGAGCTGTTTTTT | CATRAGQTRETGELFF
TRBJ2-7 | many | 14 | TRBD2 | TRBV27 | TGTGCCAGCAGTTTACTAGCGGGAAGAAACGAGCAGTACTTC | CASSLLAGRNEQYF
TRBJ2-3 | few | 16 | TRBD2 | TRBV6-1 | TGTGCCAGCTATAGCGGGGAGCTATATAGCACAGATACGCAGTATTTT | CASYSGELYSTDTQYF
TRBJ2-7 | many | 15 | TRBD1 | TRBV18 | TGTGCCAGCTCACCATGGACAGGGCGCGGCGACGAGCAGTACTTC | CASSPWTGRGDEQYF
TRBJ1-1 | NA | 15 | TRBD1 | TRBV30 | TGTGCCTGGACGCGGGACAGGGGGATAGGGACTGAAGCTTTCTTT | CAWTRDRGIGTEAFF
TRBJ2-2 | NA | 14 | NA | TRBV28 | TGTGCCAGCATTTCTCAGGGGTACACCGGGGAGCTGTTTTTT | CASISQGYTGELFF
TRBJ1-1 | many | 17 | TRBD1 | TRBV6-2/TRBV6-3 | TGTGCCAGCAGAAAAGCCTGGATGACAGGGGGTGGTACTGAAGCTTTCTTT | CASRKAWMTGGGTEAFF
TRBJ1-5 | many | 14 | NA | TRBV30 | TGTGCCTGGAGTCCCGACAGGAGCAATCAGCCCCAGCATTTT | CAWSPDRSNQPQHF
TRBJ2-6 | NA | 15 | NA | TRBV6-1 | TGTGCCAGCAGTCACACTGTCTCTGGGGCCAACGTCATGACTTTC | CASSHTVSGANVMTF
TRBJ1-4 | many | 16 | NA | TRBV5-1 | TGCGCCAGCAGCTTGGGGGTTACATGGTCAGCGGAAAAACTGTTTTTT | CASSLGVTWSAEKLFF
TRBJ2-7 | many | 13 | NA | TRBV3-1 | TGTGCCAGCAGCCAAATCGAGGGGGTCGAGCAGTACTTC | CASSQIEGVEQYF
TRBJ1-5 | many | 18 | NA | TRBV6-2/TRBV6-3 | TGTGCCAGCAGTTACTCGGCCTCATCTCGATATAGCAATCAGCCCCAGCATTTT | CASSYSASSRYSNQPQHF
TRBJ1-5 | many | 14 | NA | TRBV19 | TGTGCCAGTAGTAGGCTGCCTTGGGATCAGCCCCAGCATTTT | CASSRLPWDQPQHF
TRBJ2-7 | many | 13 | NA | TRBV12-3/TRBV12-4 | TGTGCCAGCAGTTCCTCGAGCTCCTACGAGCAGTACTTC | CASSSSSSYEQYF
TRBJ2-1 | many | 14 | TRBD1 | TRBV20-1 | TGCAGTGCCATAGGGGACAGGACCTACAATGAGCAGTTCTTC | CSAIGDRTYNEQFF
TRBJ2-7 | many | 14 | TRBD2 | TRBV20-1 | TGCAGTGCTCCCCCCGCGCAGGGAGGGGACGAGCAGTACTTC | CSAPPAQGGDEQYF
TRBJ2-1 | few | 13 | NA | TRBV5-1 | TGCGCCAGCAGCTTACGGGACTACAATGAGCAGTTCTTC | CASSLRDYNEQFF
TRBJ2-1 | many | 18 | TRBD2 | TRBV6-2/TRBV6-3 | TGTGCCAGCAGGATGGGAGCGGGGCCGAGCCCCTTCTACAATGAGCAGTTCTTC | CASRMGAGPSPFYNEQFF
TRBJ2-3 | many | 16 | TRBD2 | TRBV6-1 | TGTGCCAGCAGTGCTCTAGCGGGAGGCGTTTTAGATACGCAGTATTTT | CASSALAGGVLDTQYF
TRBJ1-1 | NA | 15 | TRBD1 | TRBV25-1 | TGTGCCAGAAGTGTTTCGGACAGGGTGGGCACTGAAGCTTTCTTT | CARSVSDRVGTEAFF